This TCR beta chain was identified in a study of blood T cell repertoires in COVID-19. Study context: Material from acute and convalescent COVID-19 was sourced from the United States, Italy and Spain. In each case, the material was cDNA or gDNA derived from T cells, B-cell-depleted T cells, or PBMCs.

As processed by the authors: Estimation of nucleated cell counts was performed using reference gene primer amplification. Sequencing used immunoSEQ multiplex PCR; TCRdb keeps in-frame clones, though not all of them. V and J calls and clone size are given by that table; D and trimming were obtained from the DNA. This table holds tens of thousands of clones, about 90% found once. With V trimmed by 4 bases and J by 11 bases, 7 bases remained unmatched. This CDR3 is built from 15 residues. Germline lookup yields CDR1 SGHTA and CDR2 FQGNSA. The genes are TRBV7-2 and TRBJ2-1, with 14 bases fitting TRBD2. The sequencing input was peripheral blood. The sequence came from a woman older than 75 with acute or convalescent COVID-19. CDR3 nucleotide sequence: TGTGCCAGCAGCTCAAAGACTAGCGGGGGGGCCAAGCAGTTCTTC. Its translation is CASSSKTSGGAKQFF.